The 17 T cell receptor beta chains presented below share a single source sample, sequenced in a study of cytomegalovirus exposure and HLA in healthy donors. TCRdb's copy holds only in-frame clones and misses some; the assay was immunoSEQ multiplex PCR. Of approximately 150,000 clones listed, more than 85% are singletons. Sequencing used PBMCs. All receptors come from a man younger than 35 in good health and CMV-seropositive.

This chain uses TRBV10-3 with TRBJ2-7; the D gene is possibly TRBD1 (6 bases). V shed 6 bases and J shed 1 base, with 13 bases lying between them. This CDR3 comprises 14 residues. CDR1 and CDR2 from the germline V gene are ENHRY and SYGVKD. For the CDR3, the DNA is TGTGCCATCAGCCCGGGACACAAATCCTACGAGCAGTACTTC. Its translation is CAISPGHKSYEQYF.

The rearrangement uses TRBV7-2 and TRBJ2-4, with TRBD2 matching 11 bases. V trimming: 6 bases; J trimming: 1 base; junction bases outside the gene matches: 8. CDR1 and CDR2 (germline): SGHTA, FQGNSA. CDR3 length equals 17 residues. The CDR3 DNA follows: TGTGCCAGCAGGGTGGGACCTAGCGGGAGGGCCAAAAACATTCAGTACTTC. Protein product: CASRVGPSGRAKNIQYF.

The chain joins TRBV19 to TRBJ1-5; 9 nucleotides agree with TRBD1. The CDR3 loop spans 13 amino acids. Germline loops: CDR1 LNHDA, CDR2 SQIVND (reference sequence). J lost 6 bases, V lost 6 bases, and 3 bases had no gene match. Written as DNA, the CDR3 is TGTGCCAGTAGCGGGACAGGGAGTCAGCCCCAGCATTTT. Encoded protein: CASSGTGSQPQHF.

The J gene is TRBJ2-2, the V gene TRBV10-1; no clear D. CDR3 length: 13 residues. The V and J ends lost 2 bases and 7 bases respectively, with 8 bases between them. CDR1 is WNHNN and CDR2 is SYGVQD in the germline V gene (reference sequence). The CDR3 DNA reads as TGCGCCAGCAGTGAGGTACAGAGCGGGGAGCTGTTTTTT. Its protein is CASSEVQSGELFF.

V usage is TRBV25-1 and J usage is TRBJ2-5; TRBD2 is a possible D gene (6 bases). Trimming took off 3 bases at V and 2 bases at J, with 13 bases between the two ends. Germline CDR1 is MGHDK and CDR2 is SYGVNS. The CDR3 runs 15 residues. The CDR3 DNA sequence: TGTGCCAGCAGTGACCCCGGGACTTTTCAAGAGACCCAGTACTTC. It translates to CASSDPGTFQETQYF.

This chain joins TRBV7-4 and TRBJ1-4, with D uncertain. The CDR3 loop spans 17 amino acids. V lost 5 bases to trimming and J lost 1 base, with 17 bases between them. Germline values: CDR1 SGHVT, CDR2 SQSDAQ. The CDR3 spells CASSIGKLSGTNEKLFF. CDR3 bases: TGTGCCAGCAGCATCGGGAAGCTTAGTGGAACTAATGAAAAACTGTTTTTT.

This sequence joins TRBV6-5 and TRBJ2-1, with D perhaps TRBD2 (5 bases). There are 15 residues in the CDR3. V lost 5 bases and J lost 6, with 17 bases in between. CDR1 MNHEY and CDR2 SVGAGI come from the germline V gene. The CDR3 sequence: CASSAPDGNFNEQFF. For the CDR3, the DNA is TGTGCCAGCAGTGCGCCGGACGGGAATTTCAATGAGCAGTTCTTC.

The genes are TRBV7-9 and TRBJ1-2, with D possibly TRBD1 on 5 matching bases. CDR1 and CDR2 from the germline V gene are SEHNR and FQNEAQ (reference sequence). Trimming took 2 bases from V and 8 from J, leaving 12 bases between them. The CDR3 covers 13 residues. For the CDR3, the DNA is TGTGCCAGCAGCTTAAGTGGGGCAATGGGCTACACCTTC. This codes for CASSLSGAMGYTF.

The sample holds one count of this clone. This chain links TRBV27 with TRBJ1-4, with D possibly being TRBD1 (5 bases). V was pared by 4 bases and J by 7 bases, with 10 bases between. Germline loops: CDR1 MNHEY, CDR2 SMNVEV (reference sequence). The CDR3 runs to 13 residues. CDR3 DNA sequence: TGTGCCAGCAGTTCCGGGGGGAGTGAAAAACTGTTTTTT. Amino acids: CASSSGGSEKLFF.

The rearrangement uses TRBV9 and TRBJ2-5; 8 positions agree with TRBD1. CDR3 length: 15 residues. With 4 bases clipped from V and 2 bases from J, the junction kept 7 bases outside the gene matches. Per germline, CDR1 SGDLS and CDR2 YYNGEE. As DNA, the CDR3 is TGTGCCAGCAGCCCACGGGACAGGTGGCAAGAGACCCAGTACTTC. Encoded protein: CASSPRDRWQETQYF.

The rearrangement uses TRBV4-2 and TRBJ2-7; TRBD2 matches at 11 bases. Trimming removed 1 base from V and 1 base from J; junction bases left unmatched: 9. The germline V gene has CDR1 LGHNA and CDR2 YNFKEQ. CDR3 length: 18 residues. This chain's CDR3 is CASSQAGTSGQNSYEQYF. For the CDR3, the DNA is TGTGCCAGCAGCCAAGCCGGGACTAGCGGACAAAATTCCTACGAGCAGTACTTC.

This chain joins TRBV7-3 and TRBJ2-7; D is undetermined. The germline V gene has CDR1 SGHTA and CDR2 FQGTGA. The ends were cut back, 1 base at V and 4 bases at J, with 14 bases in the middle. The length of the CDR3 is 15 residues. The CDR3 region has the DNA TGTGCCAGCAGCTTAAATGGCGGCCGGCAGTACGAGCAGTACTTC. This sequence encodes CASSLNGGRQYEQYF.

This sequence joins TRBV7-6 and TRBJ2-1, with TRBD2 identical over 7 bases. This CDR3 contains 16 residues. Per the germline V gene, CDR1 is SGHVS and CDR2 is FNYEAQ. V lost 1 base, J lost 4 bases, and 7 bases stayed unmatched. The CDR3, as DNA: TGTGCCAGCAGCTTAGGCGGGACTATAGCATACAATGAGCAGTTCTTC. It yields the protein CASSLGGTIAYNEQFF.

This chain links TRBV10-3 with TRBJ2-4, with D perhaps matching TRBD1 (5 bases). V lost 3 bases, J lost 4 bases, and 13 bases lay in between. The CDR3 loop spans 15 amino acids. CDR1 ENHRY and CDR2 SYGVKD come from the germline V gene. The CDR3 DNA sequence: TGTGCCATCAGTGAAGGGGTTTCGGAGAAAAACATTCAGTACTTC. Translated, it gives CAISEGVSEKNIQYF.

V and J are TRBV29-1 and TRBJ1-6, with 9 positions matching TRBD1. In germline, CDR1 is SQVTM, CDR2 ANQGSEA. CDR3 size: 14 residues. J lost 10 bases, V lost 5 bases, and 9 bases had no gene match. In nucleotides, the CDR3 is TGCAGCGTTTGGTGGGACAGGGTGGACTCACCCCTCCACTTT. It is translated as CSVWWDRVDSPLHF. The full variable domain, completed using reference TRBV29-1 and TRBJ1-6, is SAVISQKPSRDICQRGTSLTIQCQVDSQVTMMFWYRQQPGQSLTLIATANQGSEATYESGFVIDKFPISRPNLTFSTLTVSNMSPEDSSIYLCSVWWDRVDSPLHFGNGTRLTVT.

The CDR3 coding sequence is TGTGCCAGCAGCTTGGTTCCCCCCAGGGAACCCTATGGCTACACCTTC. It yields the protein CASSLVPPREPYGYTF. The rearrangement links TRBV5-4 to TRBJ1-2, with D maybe TRBD1 (5 bases). Germline V gene sequence: CDR1 SGHNT, CDR2 YYREEE (reference sequence). The CDR3 totals 16 residues. V lost 0 bases, J lost 4 bases, and 16 bases lay in between.

The chain recombines TRBV19 with TRBJ2-7, with a tentative D call TRBD1 (6 bases). The CDR3 has 12 amino acids. Trimming cost V 5 bases and J 5 bases, with 10 bases left between them. Germline values: CDR1 LNHDA, CDR2 SQIVND (reference sequence). CDR3 DNA sequence: TGTGCCAGTAGTTCGGGACACCACGAGCAGTACTTC. It yields the protein CASSSGHHEQYF.